Listed below are T cell receptor beta chains from one sample, sequenced in a study of blood T cell repertoires in COVID-19. Libraries were prepared by immunoSEQ multiplex PCR; TCRdb keeps only in-frame clonotypes and omits some of them. The data show tens of thousands of clones, approximately 86% seen once. Specimen: peripheral blood. The receptors come from a man over 45 with acute or convalescent COVID-19. The CDR3 runs from the conserved cysteine through the conserved F or W. A D gene is named only where the DNA matches it firmly. The size field is filled for only some rows; it gives once, few, many or a size class.

.,TRBJ1-5,TRBV28,few,CASSYPGTYNQPQHF,TGTGCCAGCTCCTACCCCGGGACATACAATCAGCCCCAGCATTTT
.,TRBJ2-3,TRBV9,.,CASGESTRPTDTQYF,TGTGCCAGTGGTGAGAGTACGCGGCCCACAGATACGCAGTATTTT
TRBD1,TRBJ1-2,TRBV25-1,.,CASSESDRSNYGYTF,TGTGCCAGCAGTGAATCGGACAGGTCTAACTATGGCTACACCTTC
TRBD1,TRBJ2-5,TRBV11-2,.,CASSPGTVGHQETQYF,TGTGCCAGCAGCCCGGGGACAGTCGGACATCAAGAGACCCAGTACTTC
.,TRBJ1-5,TRBV28,.,CASSSRNQPQHF,TGTGCCAGCAGTTCCCGGAATCAGCCCCAGCATTTT
.,TRBJ1-1,TRBV27,.,CASSLSTAGGKGEIF,TGTGCCAGCAGTTTATCTACCGCGGGGGGGAAAGGAGAAATCTTT
.,TRBJ2-1,TRBV24-1,.,CATSDLGQSNEQFF,TGTGCCACCAGTGATTTAGGACAGAGCAATGAGCAGTTCTTC
TRBD2,TRBJ2-3,TRBV15,.,CATSAGGTTDTQYF,TGTGCCACCAGCGCGGGAGGTACCACAGATACGCAGTATTTT
.,TRBJ2-7,TRBV5-6,.,CASSFPGENSYEQYF,TGTGCCAGCAGCTTCCCCGGGGAAAACTCCTACGAGCAGTACTTC
.,TRBJ2-5,TRBV7-8,once,CASSLAPQQETQYF,TGTGCCAGCAGCTTAGCCCCCCAGCAAGAGACCCAGTACTTC